The TCR beta chain under discussion was sequenced for a study of shared clonotypes between healthy human individuals. This clone was seen repeatedly, ten times or more. The CDR3 covers 14 residues. Trimming removed 4 bases from V and 7 bases from J; junction bases left unmatched: 5. The germline V gene has CDR1 MGHDK and CDR2 SYGVNS. Profiled with immunoSEQ multiplex PCR; TCRdb holds only in-frame clones, not every one. The data hold around 980,000 clones, with around 78% observed a single time. Input material: memory CD4+ T cells from PBMCs. Subset noted: CD45RA-negative fraction. This chain connects TRBV25-1 to TRBJ1-4, with 8 bases fitting TRBD1. The receptor comes from a man aged 18 to 30 in good health. Some clones in this sample may be carry-over from other donors' samples. CDR3 residues: CASSASGGGEKLFF. The CDR3 bases are TGTGCCAGCAGTGCCTCAGGGGGCGGTGAAAAACTGTTTTTT.